These 23 T cell receptor beta chains share one sample of origin, sequenced in a study of CD8+CD57+ T cells in acquired aplastic anemia. Profiling of TCR beta VDJ combinations and CDR3 sequences used genomic DNA as template. TCRdb used MiXCR to reprocess the reads, holding one entry per CDR3 protein. Of around 170,000 distinct CDR3 sequences in the sample, 55% to 80% were seen once. The sequenced material came from sorted CD4+, CD8+, or CD8+CD57+ T cells (not recorded which) from PBMCs. These receptors all stem from a human donor in good health.

V gene TRBV9 combines with J gene TRBJ2-5, with D unclear. The germline V gene has CDR1 SGDLS and CDR2 YYNGEE. This CDR3 has 15 amino acids. V lost 4 bases, J lost 1 base, and 14 bases lay in between. CDR3 DNA: TGTGCCAGCAGCCAAGACGGTATCATCCAAGAGACCCAGTACTTC. It translates to CASSQDGIIQETQYF. The whole variable domain, remainder taken from reference TRBV9 and TRBJ2-5, is DSGVTQTPKHLITATGQRVTLRCSPRSGDLSVYWYQQSLDQGLQFLIQYYNGEERAKGNILERFSAQQFPDLHSELNLSSLELGDSALYFCASSQDGIIQETQYFGPGTRLLVL.

The chain links TRBV10-3 to TRBJ1-6; TRBD1 matches 7 bases. The ends lost 0 bases at V and 7 bases at J; junction bases unmatched: 9. CDR1 and CDR2 (germline): ENHRY, SYGVKD. CDR3 size: 17 residues. The CDR3 nucleotides read TGTGCCATCAGTGAGTCTTTTAGGGACAGCACGAATTCACCCCTCCACTTT. Translation: CAISESFRDSTNSPLHF.

The V call is TRBV19, the J call TRBJ2-7, with D possibly TRBD2 on 5 matching bases. Germline CDR1 reads LNHDA; CDR2 reads SQIVND (reference sequence). Trimming left V 5 bases short and J 0 bases short, with 8 bases between. This CDR3 contains 13 residues. CDR3 amino acids: CASSAGISYEQYF. The CDR3 bases are TGTGCCAGTAGTGCCGGGATCTCCTACGAGCAGTACTTC.

Ten or more counts support this clonotype. The chain carries TRBV5-8 and TRBJ2-3; 9 positions match TRBD2. V gave up 0 bases and J gave up 2 bases; unmatched junction bases: 1. The V gene's germline CDR1 is SGHTS and CDR2 YDEGEE. The CDR3 runs to 15 residues. As DNA, the CDR3 is TGTGCCAGCAGCTTGGGCGGGAGGGTCACAGATACGCAGTATTTT. It specifies CASSLGGRVTDTQYF.

This clonotype was recorded many times. The rearrangement joins TRBV7-8 to TRBJ2-1; 11 nucleotides align to TRBD2. V shed 5 bases, J shed 7 bases, and the junction held 10 bases outside the gene matches. CDR1 and CDR2 (germline): SGHVS, FQNEAQ. The CDR3 length is 16 residues. The CDR3 loop is CASSMTGTSGVNEQFF. The CDR3 nucleotides are TGTGCCAGCAGCATGACCGGGACTAGCGGTGTTAATGAGCAGTTCTTC.

This clonotype was recorded only once. The CDR3 is CASGSSGGGGETQYF. The CDR3 DNA is TGTGCTAGTGGTTCCAGCGGTGGTGGAGGAGAGACCCAGTACTTC. The genes are TRBV12-5 and TRBJ2-5, with D perhaps TRBD2 (5 bases). CDR3 length equals 15 residues. Trimming removed 4 bases from V and 4 bases from J, with 16 bases in between. From germline, CDR1 is LGHNT and CDR2 FRNRAP. Full variable domain (missing parts from reference TRBV12-5 and TRBJ2-5): DARVTQTPRHKVTEMGQEVTMRCQPILGHNTVFWYRQTMMQGLELLAYFRNRAPLDDSGMPKDRFSAEMPDATLATLKIQPSEPRDSAVYFCASGSSGGGGETQYFGPGTRLLVL.

This clonotype has a count of ten or more. The V and J genes are TRBV24-1 and TRBJ1-3; D is possibly TRBD1 (5 bases). The germline gives CDR1 KGHDR, CDR2 SFDVKD. V was pared by 4 bases and J by 14 bases, with 17 bases between. The CDR3 extends over 13 amino acids. CDR3 region: CATSEGRGTEVYF. The CDR3 DNA follows: TGTGCCACCAGTGAGGGGCGCGGAACAGAAGTATATTTT.

The rearrangement links TRBV12-3 or TRBV12-4 to TRBJ1-4; 10 bases fit TRBD1. This CDR3 has 15 amino acids. Trimming took 5 bases from V and 5 from J; bases not matched to a gene: 5. CDR3 amino acids: CASSPGDRGNEKLFF. The CDR3 bases are TGTGCCAGCAGTCCCGGGGACAGGGGAAATGAAAAACTGTTTTTT.

The genes are TRBV19 and TRBJ2-7; 8 nucleotides align to TRBD1. The CDR3 contains 14 residues. The germline V gene encodes CDR1 LNHDA and CDR2 SQIVND (reference sequence). Trimming cost V 5 bases and J 4 bases; bases outside gene matches: 7. In nucleotides, the CDR3 is TGTGCCAGTAGTGAGCAGGGGGCCCCTTACGAGCAGTACTTC. Translation: CASSEQGAPYEQYF.

The gene calls are TRBV20-1 and TRBJ2-6; D remains ambiguous. V gave up 4 bases and J gave up 0 bases, with 10 bases separating them. This CDR3 is built from 15 residues. Germline CDR1 DFQATT, CDR2 SNEGSKA (reference sequence). The CDR3 loop is CSATGFSSGANVLTF. CDR3 DNA: TGCAGTGCTACCGGGTTCAGCTCTGGGGCCAACGTCCTGACTTTC.

This rearrangement joins TRBV20-1 to TRBJ1-5; no firm D call. The CDR3 contains 16 residues. Germline CDR1 reads DFQATT; CDR2 reads SNEGSKA (reference sequence). Trimming stripped 3 bases from V and 2 bases from J, with 17 bases between. Here the CDR3 DNA reads TGCAGTGCTAGGAACAGATTGAGCAGAGGCAATCAGCCCCAGCATTTT. Translation gives CSARNRLSRGNQPQHF.

This chain connects TRBV20-1 to TRBJ2-7; 10 bases line up with TRBD1. The trim removed 4 bases at V and 5 bases at J, leaving 5 bases unmatched. The CDR3 has 13 residues. Germline V gene sequence: CDR1 DFQATT, CDR2 SNEGSKA (reference sequence). DNA of the CDR3: TGCAGTGCTAAGACAGGGGGCTACGACGAGCAGTACTTC. As protein: CSAKTGGYDEQYF.

The chain links TRBV20-1 to TRBJ2-1, with 13 bases fitting TRBD2. Germline V CDR1 and CDR2: DFQATT, SNEGSKA (reference sequence). J was trimmed by 12 bases and V by 1 base; bases with no gene match: 18. The CDR3 runs 18 residues. CDR3 in amino acids: CSARVIGLAGDSTDTQFF. CDR3 coding DNA: TGCAGTGCTAGAGTTATCGGACTAGCGGGAGATAGCACAGATACGCAGTTCTTC.

This clonotype has only one observation. The rearrangement uses TRBV10-3 and TRBJ2-7; possibly TRBD1 for D (5 bases). Deletions cut 6 bases from V and 0 bases from J, with 9 bases between. CDR3 length equals 13 residues. Germline CDR1 reads ENHRY; CDR2 reads SYGVKD. The CDR3 DNA reads as TGTGCCATCAGGGGGCAGAGCTCCTACGAGCAGTACTTC. It is translated as CAIRGQSSYEQYF.

This clonotype was found a few times. CDR3 amino acids: CSALGQTDYNEQFF. The CDR3, as DNA: TGCAGCGCACTGGGGCAGACCGACTACAATGAGCAGTTCTTC. The rearrangement links TRBV20-1 to TRBJ2-1, with D tentatively TRBD1 (5 bases). The CDR3 runs to 14 residues. Germline values: CDR1 DFQATT, CDR2 SNEGSKA (reference sequence).

This clonotype was detected ten times or more. V usage is TRBV4-3 and J usage is TRBJ2-2, with D perhaps assigned TRBD1 or TRBD2 (5 bases each). The CDR3 extends over 14 amino acids. V lost 4 bases, J lost 6 bases, and 12 bases lay in between. Germline V gene lookup returns CDR1 LGHNA and CDR2 YSLEER. Here the CDR3 DNA reads TGCGCCAGCAGCCGGGACCGGGGAGCCGGGGAGCTGTTTTTT. This encodes CASSRDRGAGELFF.

V is TRBV5-4 and J is TRBJ1-1; the D is unclear. This CDR3 has 13 residues. Trimming removed 7 bases at V and 0 bases at J, with 10 bases between. The germline gives CDR1 SGHNT, CDR2 YYREEE (reference sequence). This CDR3 reads CASLDSLNTEAFF. For the CDR3, the DNA is TGTGCCAGCCTGGACTCCTTGAACACTGAAGCTTTCTTT.

This clonotype was seen more than once but under ten times. This rearrangement joins TRBV20-1 to TRBJ2-7, with 11 bases matching TRBD2. The CDR3 runs 13 residues. Per the germline V gene, CDR1 is DFQATT and CDR2 is SNEGSKA (reference sequence). V was clipped by 4 bases and J by 5 bases; unmatched bases: 4. CDR3 protein: CSAKGLAEHEQYF. CDR3 sequence (DNA): TGCAGTGCTAAGGGACTAGCGGAACACGAGCAGTACTTC.

This clonotype was seen a handful of times. The chain couples TRBV7-2 to TRBJ1-1; D unclear. This CDR3 has 15 amino acids. Looked up from germline, CDR1 is SGHTA and CDR2 is FQGNSA. V lost 2 bases and J lost 1, with 11 bases in between. The CDR3 DNA reads TGTGCCAGCAGCTTACGGGAACATAAGAACACTGAAGCTTTCTTT. Translating it yields CASSLREHKNTEAFF. Filled out from reference TRBV7-2 and TRBJ1-1, the complete variable domain reads GAGVSQSPSNKVTEKGKDVELRCDPISGHTALYWYRQSLGQGLEFLIYFQGNSAPDKSGLPSDRFSAERTGGSVSTLTIQRTQQEDSAVYLCASSLREHKNTEAFFGQGTRLTVV.

The chain couples TRBV4-2 to TRBJ2-7; 7 bases match TRBD1. The CDR3 extends over 15 amino acids. The V segment lost 1 base and the J segment 2 bases; nucleotides outside the gene matches: 5. Germline CDR1 is LGHNA and CDR2 is YNFKEQ. The CDR3 here is CASSQGPGGTYEQYF. The DNA for the CDR3 is TGTGCCAGCAGCCAAGGACCAGGGGGAACCTACGAGCAGTACTTC.

The chain uses TRBV24-1 and TRBJ1-5, with D possibly matching TRBD1 (5 bases). The CDR3 contains 13 residues. Trimming removed 8 bases at V and 5 bases at J, with 12 bases between. Germline assignment: CDR1 KGHDR and CDR2 SFDVKD. CDR3 DNA sequence: TGTGCCACCACGGGAGGGGTCGATCAGCCCCAGCATTTT. This encodes CATTGGVDQPQHF.

This clonotype was counted only a few times. The chain carries TRBV3-1 and TRBJ2-7; no definite D call. CDR1 is LGHDT and CDR2 is YNNKEL in the germline V gene (reference sequence). The ends were cut back, 4 bases at V and 2 bases at J, with 21 bases in the middle. There are 17 residues in the CDR3. The CDR3 spells CASSPMLSLEPAYEQYF. The CDR3 nucleotides are TGTGCCAGCAGCCCCATGCTTTCCCTAGAGCCCGCCTACGAGCAGTACTTC.

In its sample, this clonotype was seen a few times. The rearrangement uses TRBV5-1 and TRBJ1-3; 11 nucleotides agree with TRBD1. This CDR3 has 16 residues. With 5 bases clipped from V and 4 bases from J, the junction kept 8 bases outside the gene matches. The germline V gene encodes CDR1 SGHRS and CDR2 YFSETQ. CDR3 DNA sequence: TGCGCCAGCAGTGTTACGGGACAGGGGGACGGAAACACCATATATTTT. Amino acids: CASSVTGQGDGNTIYF.